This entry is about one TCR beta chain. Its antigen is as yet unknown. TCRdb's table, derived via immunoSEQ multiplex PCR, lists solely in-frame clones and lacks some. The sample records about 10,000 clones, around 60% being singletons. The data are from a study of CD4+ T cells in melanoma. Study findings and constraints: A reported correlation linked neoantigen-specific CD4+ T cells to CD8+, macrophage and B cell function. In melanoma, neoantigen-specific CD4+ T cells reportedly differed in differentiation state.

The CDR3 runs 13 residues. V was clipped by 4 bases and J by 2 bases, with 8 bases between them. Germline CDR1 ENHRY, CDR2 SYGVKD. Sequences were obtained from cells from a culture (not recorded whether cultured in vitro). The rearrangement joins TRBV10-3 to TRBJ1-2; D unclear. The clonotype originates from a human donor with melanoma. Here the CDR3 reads CAISANLNYGYTF. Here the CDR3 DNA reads TGTGCCATCAGTGCGAACTTAAACTATGGCTACACCTTC.